The T cell receptor (beta chain) described here comes from a study of blood T cell repertoires in COVID-19. Study context: Samples taken during acute and convalescent COVID-19 were collected in the United States, Italy and Spain. T cells, B-cell-depleted T cells, or PBMCs provided the cDNA or gDNA that served as material.

As handled by the study authors: Amplification of reference gene primers was used by the study to estimate nucleated cell counts. Sequencing used immunoSEQ multiplex PCR; TCRdb keeps in-frame clones, though not all of them. Clonal size and the V and J genes are those of that table, whereas D and trimming came from the DNA. The sample yields tens of thousands of clones, around four fifths seen once. Deletions cut 0 bases from V and 6 bases from J, with 12 bases between. The germline V gene encodes CDR1 LGHNA and CDR2 YNFKEQ. This CDR3 spans 15 amino acids. V gene TRBV4-2 combines with J gene TRBJ1-5; tentatively, D is TRBD1 (5 bases). The sample consisted of peripheral blood. This receptor was identified in a woman of 80 years or more with acute or convalescent COVID-19. DNA of the CDR3: TGTGCCAGCAGCCAAGATATCCAGGGTTTTCAGCCCCAGCATTTT. Its protein product is CASSQDIQGFQPQHF.